A single T cell receptor (beta chain) is shown here with its context. The sample is drawn from a study of blood T cell repertoires in COVID-19. The overall study: The United States, Italy and Spain provided the acute and convalescent COVID-19 samples. PBMCs, B-cell-depleted T cells, or T cells were the source of the cDNA or gDNA that made up the material.

Per the original methods: Estimates of nucleated cell counts were drawn from the amplification of reference gene primers. TCRdb's copy holds only in-frame clones and misses some; the assay was immunoSEQ multiplex PCR. V, J and clone size derive from that table, while D and trimming were established from the DNA sequence. The table has a few hundred thousand clones, roughly nine tenths seen once. The CDR3 length is 15 residues. V dropped 3 bases and J dropped 8 bases, with 17 bases sitting between them. The germline V gene encodes CDR1 SGHVS and CDR2 FNYEAQ. The sample taken for sequencing was peripheral blood. The sequence was obtained from a man between 18 and 29 years old with active or convalescent COVID-19. V gene TRBV7-6 combines with J gene TRBJ2-1; possibly TRBD2 for D (6 bases). This chain's CDR3 is CASSLGGAPSYEQFF. The DNA for the CDR3 is TGTGCCAGCAGCTTGGGCGGGGCCCCAAGTTATGAGCAGTTCTTC.